The 10 T cell receptor beta chains reported below all come from one sample, sequenced in a study of neurological immune-mediated disorders. TCRdb re-derived calls from the 5' RACE reads in MiXCR, one entry per CDR3 protein. The data hold about 81,000 distinct CDR3 sequences, with about 4.3% observed a single time. This sample's time point: longitudinal time-point 3. Sequenced input: PBMCs. These receptors all come from a woman in her sixties with multiple sclerosis.

This clonotype has a count of ten or more. This rearrangement joins TRBV29-1 to TRBJ2-7, with unresolved D. The V gene's germline CDR1 is SQVTM and CDR2 ANQGSEA. The CDR3 is 14 amino acids. Trimming cost V 4 bases and J 2 bases, with 15 bases left between them. The CDR3 DNA sequence: TGCAGCGTTGGAGGCCGAGGAGTCACCTACGAGCAGTACTTC. This translates into CSVGGRGVTYEQYF.

Comment on this clonotype: A much larger clone lies one base from this, so it may be a read error. This sequence joins TRBV2 and TRBJ2-1; TRBD2 matches at 12 bases. Germline V lookup: CDR1 SNHLY, CDR2 FYNNEI. The CDR3 loop spans 16 amino acids. CDR3 residues: CVSSEERLAGAIEQFF. Here the CDR3 DNA reads TGTGTCAGCAGTGAAGAAAGACTAGCGGGGGCTATTGAGCAGTTCTTC.

This clonotype was seen many times. The chain uses TRBV28 and TRBJ1-2; D is perhaps TRBD1 (6 bases). V was clipped by 7 bases and J by 4 bases, with 13 bases between them. The CDR3 is made up of 13 amino acids. The germline V gene has CDR1 MDHEN and CDR2 SYDVKM. The DNA of the CDR3 is TGTGCCAGCAAGGCCGGGACATTCTATGGCTACACCTTC. Protein: CASKAGTFYGYTF.

This clonotype was recorded many times. J is TRBJ2-2 and V is TRBV12-3 or TRBV12-4; 9 bases are a match to TRBD1. The CDR3 covers 16 residues. V dropped 6 bases and J dropped 4; count of bases not matched to a gene: 9. CDR3 residues: CASSPTGGSGTGELFF. In DNA, the CDR3 is TGTGCCAGCAGCCCCACAGGGGGCTCGGGCACCGGGGAGCTGTTTTTT.

The gene calls are TRBV29-1 and TRBJ1-2, with 8 bases that match TRBD1. This CDR3 has 15 residues. The germline CDR1 and CDR2 sequences are SQVTM and ANQGSEA. V lost 7 bases and J lost 4; bases outside the gene matches: 14. The CDR3 DNA follows: TGCAGCGGAAGAAAACTCCAAGGACAGGGCTATGGCTACACCTTC. Amino acid sequence: CSGRKLQGQGYGYTF.

This clonotype showed up many times. The rearrangement uses TRBV20-1 and TRBJ1-1; no clear D. CDR1 is DFQATT, CDR2 SNEGSKA, per germline (reference sequence). The CDR3 contains 15 residues. Trimming took off 1 base at V and 2 bases at J, with 14 bases between the two ends. The CDR3 loop reads CSARGMVQINTEAFF. The CDR3 nucleotides are TGCAGTGCTAGAGGGATGGTACAGATTAACACTGAAGCTTTCTTT.

This clonotype was detected ten times or more. The CDR3 bases are TGTGCCAGCAGTTCCCCAGGGGTGGCTAACTATGGCTACACCTTC. Encoded protein: CASSSPGVANYGYTF. J is TRBJ1-2 and V is TRBV12-3 or TRBV12-4; possible D gene TRBD1, 6 bases. With 4 bases removed from V and 0 bases from J, the gap between germline ends came to 12 bases. CDR3 length: 15 residues.

In its sample, this clonotype was seen many times. The V gene is TRBV20-1, the J gene TRBJ1-1; D gene unclear. Germline CDR1 is DFQATT and CDR2 is SNEGSKA (reference sequence). The CDR3 spans 12 residues. Trimming shortened V by 1 base and J by 1 base, and 4 bases separated the two germline ends. The CDR3 coding sequence is TGCAGTGCTAGAGGGCCGAACACTGAAGCTTTCTTT. This codes for CSARGPNTEAFF.

This clonotype was seen many times. V usage is TRBV7-8 and J usage is TRBJ2-7, with D hard to call. The CDR3 loop spans 14 amino acids. The ends were cut back, 1 base at V and 2 bases at J, with 9 bases in the middle. Germline V gene sequence: CDR1 SGHVS, CDR2 FQNEAQ. CDR3 nucleotide sequence: TGTGCCAGCAGCTTAGGCGCGTCACCCTACGAGCAGTACTTC. It yields the protein CASSLGASPYEQYF.

This clonotype was picked up many times. The CDR3 DNA is TGTGCCAGCAGGGCGCAGACCTATGGCTACACCTTC. Protein product: CASRAQTYGYTF. This chain uses TRBV7-9 with TRBJ1-2; D not resolved. This CDR3 spans 12 amino acids. The V and J ends lost 6 bases and 4 bases respectively, with 9 bases between them. Germline CDR1 and CDR2: SEHNR and FQNEAQ (reference sequence).